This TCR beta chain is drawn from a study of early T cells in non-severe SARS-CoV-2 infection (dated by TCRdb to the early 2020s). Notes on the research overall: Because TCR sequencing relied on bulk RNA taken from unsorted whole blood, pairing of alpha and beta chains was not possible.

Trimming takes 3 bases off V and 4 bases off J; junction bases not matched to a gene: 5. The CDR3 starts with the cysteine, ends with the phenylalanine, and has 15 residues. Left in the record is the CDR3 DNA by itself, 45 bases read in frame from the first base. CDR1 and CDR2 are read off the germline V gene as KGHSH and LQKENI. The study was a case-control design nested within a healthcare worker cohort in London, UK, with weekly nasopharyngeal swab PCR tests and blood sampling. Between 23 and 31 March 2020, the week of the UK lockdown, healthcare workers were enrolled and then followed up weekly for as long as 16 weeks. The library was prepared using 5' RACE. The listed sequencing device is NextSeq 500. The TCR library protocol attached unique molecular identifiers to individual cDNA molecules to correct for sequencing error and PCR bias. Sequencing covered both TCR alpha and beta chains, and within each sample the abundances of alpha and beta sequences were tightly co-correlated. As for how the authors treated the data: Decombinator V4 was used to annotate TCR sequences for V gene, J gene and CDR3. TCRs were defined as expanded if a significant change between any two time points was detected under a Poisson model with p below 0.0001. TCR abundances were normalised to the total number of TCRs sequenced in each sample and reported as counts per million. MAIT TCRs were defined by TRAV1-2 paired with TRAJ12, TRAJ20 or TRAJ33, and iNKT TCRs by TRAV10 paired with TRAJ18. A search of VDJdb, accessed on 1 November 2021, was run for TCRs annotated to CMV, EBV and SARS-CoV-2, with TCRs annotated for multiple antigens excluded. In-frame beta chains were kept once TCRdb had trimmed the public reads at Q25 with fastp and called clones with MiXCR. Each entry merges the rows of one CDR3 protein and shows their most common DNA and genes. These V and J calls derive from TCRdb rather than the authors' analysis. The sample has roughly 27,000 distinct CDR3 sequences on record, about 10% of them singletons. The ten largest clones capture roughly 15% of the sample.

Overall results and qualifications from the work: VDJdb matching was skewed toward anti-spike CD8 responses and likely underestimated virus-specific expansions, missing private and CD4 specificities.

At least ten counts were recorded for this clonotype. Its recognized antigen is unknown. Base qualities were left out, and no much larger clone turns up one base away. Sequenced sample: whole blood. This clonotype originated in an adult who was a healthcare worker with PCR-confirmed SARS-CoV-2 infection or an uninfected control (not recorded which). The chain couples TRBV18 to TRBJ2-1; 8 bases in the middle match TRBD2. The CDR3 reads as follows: CASSPERGTYNEQFF. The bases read TGTGCCAGCTCACCGGAGCGGGGGACTTACAATGAGCAGTTCTTC.